Listed below are T cell receptor beta chains from one sample, sequenced in a study of T-cell memory formation after mild COVID-19. One entry per CDR3 protein results from TCRdb running MiXCR on the 5' RACE reads. The profile covers around 390,000 distinct CDR3 sequences, with more than 15% appearing a single time and 20% to 25% taken by the ten largest. The source material was PBMCs or a T cell subset sorted from them (not recorded which). These receptors originate from a young man who had mild COVID-19 (a few samples of this study predate the infection). Cell type and time point are not known. Each CDR3 is given with its conserved first and last residue. D genes are given only for firm matches. Clone size, where shown, is once, few, many, or a class for clones that have expanded.

>TRBJ2-7|-|TRBV6-2/TRBV6-3|few
CASTKASSYEQYF
TGTGCCAGCACCAAGGCGAGCTCCTACGAGCAGTACTTC
>TRBJ1-2|TRBD1|TRBV6-5|-
CASRTLTGGNYGYTF
TGTGCCAGCAGAACACTGACAGGGGGAAACTATGGCTACACCTTC
>TRBJ2-4|-|TRBV11-2|-
CASSLDPGNPIQYF
TGTGCCAGCAGCTTAGATCCTGGTAATCCCATTCAGTACTTC
>TRBJ1-4|-|TRBV11-2|-
CASSLDRAETNEKLFF
TGTGCCAGCAGCTTAGATCGGGCGGAAACTAATGAAAAACTGTTTTTT
>TRBJ2-3|-|TRBV6-2/TRBV6-3|-
CAGGKGDTQYF
TGTGCCGGGGGAAAGGGAGATACGCAGTATTTT
>TRBJ2-5|-|TRBV6-2/TRBV6-3|few
CASRVLEETQYF
TGTGCCAGCAGAGTCCTCGAAGAGACCCAGTACTTC
>TRBJ2-3|TRBD1|TRBV18|-
CASSPYRGADTQYF
TGTGCCAGCTCACCATACAGGGGGGCAGATACGCAGTATTTT
>TRBJ1-2|-|TRBV7-9|many
CASSPDGYGYTF
TGTGCCAGCAGCCCGGACGGCTATGGCTACACCTTC
>TRBJ1-5|-|TRBV6-2/TRBV6-3|-
CASRSWVSNQPQHF
TGTGCCAGCCGTTCCTGGGTTAGCAATCAGCCCCAGCATTTT
>TRBJ1-1|TRBD1|TRBV29-1|many
CSVWTGWMNTEAFF
TGCAGCGTCTGGACAGGGTGGATGAACACTGAAGCTTTCTTT
>TRBJ1-5|TRBD1|TRBV20-1|once
CSTQGGHSNQPQHF
TGCAGTACCCAGGGGGGACATAGCAATCAGCCCCAGCATTTT
>TRBJ2-5|-|TRBV6-5|-
CASRKDSLPGTQYF
TGTGCCAGCAGGAAAGACAGTCTCCCAGGGACCCAGTACTTC
>TRBJ1-4|TRBD1|TRBV5-5|many
CASSYEGTGEKLFF
TGTGCCAGCAGCTACGAAGGGACAGGGGAAAAACTGTTTTTT
>TRBJ1-2|TRBD1|TRBV5-1|-
CASSSGQANGYTF
TGCGCCAGCAGTTCCGGACAGGCGAATGGCTACACCTTC
>TRBJ1-2|TRBD1|TRBV6-2/TRBV6-3|-
CASSRDPGTGSSGYTF
TGTGCCAGCAGTCGGGATCCCGGGACAGGGTCGAGCGGCTACACCTTC
>TRBJ1-1|-|TRBV12-3/TRBV12-4|-
CASSFTISMNTEAFF
TGTGCCAGCAGTTTTACCATCTCCATGAACACTGAAGCTTTCTTT
>TRBJ1-5|-|TRBV4-1|-
CASSPLDRREPQHF
TGCGCCAGCAGCCCCCTAGACAGGAGGGAGCCCCAGCATTTT
>TRBJ1-5|-|TRBV12-3/TRBV12-4|-
CASSLGSRTRGGQPQHF
TGTGCCAGCAGTTTAGGGTCGCGGACTCGAGGGGGGCAGCCCCAGCATTTT
>TRBJ2-3|-|TRBV9|few
CASSPLVGPDTQYF
TGTGCCAGCAGCCCCTTAGTAGGTCCAGATACGCAGTATTTT
>TRBJ2-1|-|TRBV29-1|once
CSVRQSSYNEQFF
TGCAGCGTCCGACAGTCCTCCTACAATGAGCAGTTCTTC
>TRBJ2-4|-|TRBV7-2|many
CASSFPRVKNIQYF
TGTGCCAGCAGCTTTCCCAGAGTCAAAAACATTCAGTACTTC
>TRBJ1-2|-|TRBV12-3/TRBV12-4|few
CASRAGLGYTF
TGTGCCAGCAGAGCAGGGTTAGGCTACACCTTC
>TRBJ1-3|-|TRBV4-1|many
CASSPGHSGNTIYF
TGCGCCAGCAGCCCCGGCCACTCTGGAAACACCATATATTTT
>TRBJ2-3|-|TRBV9|few
CASSVGGSGTDTQYF
TGTGCCAGCAGCGTAGGGGGAAGTGGCACAGATACGCAGTATTTT
>TRBJ1-5|TRBD1|TRBV6-5|-
CASSYTSGGGQPQHF
TGTGCCAGCAGTTACACCTCAGGGGGCGGTCAGCCCCAGCATTTT
>TRBJ2-1|TRBD2|TRBV6-6|few
CASILAGGREQFF
TGTGCCAGCATCCTAGCGGGGGGGCGGGAGCAGTTCTTC
>TRBJ2-1|TRBD2|TRBV3-1|-
CASSPRLAGGPLNEQFF
TGTGCCAGCAGCCCACGACTAGCGGGGGGGCCTCTGAATGAGCAGTTCTTC
>TRBJ2-4|-|TRBV12-3/TRBV12-4|few
CASFTLRTNIQYF
TGTGCCAGCTTCACCCTCCGGACCAACATTCAGTACTTC
>TRBJ1-5|-|TRBV5-6|-
CASTSRDRAHNQPQHF
TGTGCCAGCACCAGCCGGGACCGGGCCCACAATCAGCCCCAGCATTTT
>TRBJ1-2|TRBD1|TRBV3-1|-
CASSVSGGVVGGYTF
TGTGCCAGCAGCGTCTCAGGGGGCGTTGTTGGAGGCTACACCTTC
>TRBJ2-3|-|TRBV4-1|few
CASSQDQGAEDTQYF
TGCGCCAGCAGCCAAGATCAAGGGGCAGAAGATACGCAGTATTTT
>TRBJ2-7|TRBD1|TRBV4-1|-
CASSQSPGQRAYEQYF
TGCGCCAGCAGCCAGAGCCCGGGACAGAGAGCCTACGAGCAGTACTTC
>TRBJ2-3|TRBD1|TRBV12-3/TRBV12-4|-
CASSIRQGYGGTDTQYF
TGTGCCAGCAGTATTCGACAGGGATATGGAGGCACAGATACGCAGTATTTT
>TRBJ2-4|-|TRBV27|-
CASSPITQGRDIQYF
TGTGCCAGCAGTCCCATCACCCAGGGGCGGGACATTCAGTACTTC
>TRBJ1-3|-|TRBV6-1|few
CASSELGTSGNTIYF
TGTGCCAGCAGTGAGTTGGGGACCTCTGGAAACACCATATATTTT
>TRBJ1-1|TRBD1|TRBV10-3|-
CAIRATGTTTEAFF
TGTGCCATCAGGGCGACAGGGACGACCACTGAAGCTTTCTTT
>TRBJ2-2|-|TRBV7-2|-
CASSLARAGELFF
TGTGCCAGCAGCTTAGCGAGAGCCGGGGAGCTGTTTTTT
>TRBJ2-7|TRBD2|TRBV19|few
CASSIDASGGYEQYF
TGTGCCAGTAGTATAGATGCTAGCGGGGGCTACGAGCAGTACTTC
>TRBJ1-6|-|TRBV10-1|few
CASSDQNSPLHF
TGCGCCAGCAGTGACCAGAATTCACCCCTCCACTTT
>TRBJ2-3|TRBD2|TRBV10-3|-
CAISESWTSGEGTDTQYF
TGTGCCATCAGTGAGTCCTGGACTAGCGGGGAGGGGACAGATACGCAGTATTTT
>TRBJ2-3|-|TRBV29-1|few
CSVAIRDSDTQYF
TGCAGCGTTGCGATCAGGGACTCAGATACGCAGTATTTT
>TRBJ2-5|TRBD2|TRBV9|-
CASSVAGLAGEENQYF
TGTGCCAGCAGCGTAGCCGGACTAGCGGGGGAAGAGAACCAGTACTTC
>TRBJ1-2|-|TRBV6-5|-
CASTGATNYGYTF
TGTGCCAGCACGGGCGCCACTAACTATGGCTACACCTTC
>TRBJ2-1|-|TRBV7-8|few
CASSQLVSWSSYNEQFF
TGTGCCAGCAGCCAACTGGTATCCTGGAGCTCCTACAATGAGCAGTTCTTC
>TRBJ2-3|TRBD1|TRBV12-3/TRBV12-4|-
CASSSGTGKSRTQYF
TGTGCCAGCAGCTCCGGGACAGGGAAGTCGCGGACGCAGTATTTT
>TRBJ1-6|-|TRBV18|-
CASSIIAANNNSPLHF
TGTGCCAGCTCAATCATCGCTGCCAACAATAATTCACCCCTCCACTTT
>TRBJ2-4|TRBD1|TRBV24-1|many
CATSDGQGKNIQYF
TGTGCCACCAGTGATGGACAGGGCAAAAACATTCAGTACTTC
>TRBJ1-1|-|TRBV20-1|-
CSAPRRSEAFF
TGCAGTGCTCCGCGTAGGTCTGAAGCTTTCTTT
>TRBJ2-7|TRBD1|TRBV14|-
CASSQGQGFHEQYF
TGTGCCAGCAGCCAAGGACAGGGGTTCCACGAGCAGTACTTC
>TRBJ2-1|TRBD2|TRBV4-3|-
CASSQLTSGKYNEQFF
TGCGCCAGCAGCCAATTGACTAGCGGGAAATACAATGAGCAGTTCTTC
>TRBJ1-3|-|TRBV29-1|few
CSVVEGTLSGNTIYF
TGCAGCGTTGTCGAGGGGACCCTCTCTGGAAACACCATATATTTT
>TRBJ1-1|-|TRBV12-3/TRBV12-4|few
CASSLGTLDRSPLVAFF
TGTGCCAGCAGTTTAGGGACCCTCGACAGGAGCCCCCTGGTAGCTTTCTTT
>TRBJ1-3|-|TRBV6-5|few
CASSRSAWSYSGNTIYF
TGTGCCAGCAGCCGATCCGCGTGGTCATACTCTGGAAACACCATATATTTT
>TRBJ1-1|TRBD1|TRBV7-9|-
CAIGQGITEAFF
TGTGCCATAGGACAGGGGATTACTGAAGCTTTCTTT
>TRBJ1-1|-|TRBV5-5|-
CASSLVSRGRNTEAFF
TGTGCCAGCAGCTTGGTCAGCCGGGGGAGGAACACTGAAGCTTTCTTT
>TRBJ2-6|TRBD1|TRBV27|-
CASSFGGQGVSGANVLTF
TGTGCCAGCAGTTTTGGTGGACAGGGGGTTTCTGGGGCCAACGTCCTGACTTTC
>TRBJ2-5|-|TRBV11-1|many
CASSLQGYQETQYF
TGTGCCAGCAGCTTACAGGGATACCAAGAGACCCAGTACTTC